This T cell receptor (beta chain) emerged from a study of OX40 agonist ivuxolimab in advanced cancers. Overall study context: Across the patients, intravenous ivuxolimab was delivered every 2 weeks at 0.01 to 10 mg/kg. A diagnosis of hepatocellular carcinoma, melanoma, renal cell or head and neck cancer was present in dose-escalation patients.

Assay: immunoSEQ multiplex PCR; the TCRdb copy retains only in-frame clones and omits some. Of over 40,000 clones listed, approximately 84% are singletons. Autoimmune disease history or systemic immunosuppression meant exclusion. From germline, CDR1 is LGHNA and CDR2 YSLEER. V shed 1 base and J shed 6 bases, with 16 bases lying between them. The CDR3 length is 15 residues. This chain connects TRBV4-3 to TRBJ2-7, with D perhaps TRBD1 (6 bases). Sequenced here: CD4+ or CD8+ T cells sorted from blood, sampled in a trial of the OX40 agonist ivuxolimab. This TCR was sampled from an adult with an advanced solid tumor such as melanoma, head and neck, liver or kidney cancer. The CDR3: CASSQAGQSGPEQYF. The CDR3 region has the DNA TGCGCCAGCAGCCAAGCCGGACAGTCTGGGCCCGAGCAGTACTTC.